What follows is one T cell receptor beta chain and its context. Antigen specificity is unknown. The sample belongs to a study of cytomegalovirus exposure and HLA in healthy donors. Study-wide results and limits: Later work associated fewer than 20,000 TCR beta sequences with HLA alleles at 0.05 false discovery rate.

The PCR had 60 Vbeta and 13 Jbeta primers. Measured with immunoSEQ multiplex PCR; TCRdb has only the in-frame clones, and not every one. Counted here are about 190,000 clones, 82% occurring once; the ten biggest clones make up around 0.75%. CDR1 MNHEY and CDR2 SMNVEV come from the germline V gene (reference sequence). V lost 2 bases and J lost 4, with 11 bases in between. This CDR3 has 14 amino acids. Sequenced: PBMCs. The rearrangement uses TRBV27 and TRBJ1-1, with D maybe TRBD1 (6 bases). This TCR was sampled from a woman under 30 in good health and CMV-seronegative. CDR3 region: CASSLIVRGTEAFF. The CDR3 bases are TGTGCCAGCAGTTTAATAGTCAGGGGCACTGAAGCTTTCTTT.